The entry below describes one T cell receptor beta chain. CDR1 is SQVTM and CDR2 is ANQGSEA in the germline V gene. V lost 0 bases and J 9 bases, leaving 14 bases between the germline ends. This CDR3 region has 13 residues. These data belong to a study of blood T cell repertoires in COVID-19. Libraries were prepared by immunoSEQ multiplex PCR; TCRdb keeps only in-frame clonotypes and omits some of them. The sample holds about 140,000 clones; approximately 80% are singletons and the top ten take over 8%. The chain employs TRBV29-1 and TRBJ1-2; unclear D gene. The sample was peripheral blood. The sequence derives from a human donor in a cohort sampled during active COVID-19. In DNA form, the CDR3 reads TGCAGCGTTGAAGATCGTGGGCCCTCCCGCTACACCTTC. It specifies CSVEDRGPSRYTF.